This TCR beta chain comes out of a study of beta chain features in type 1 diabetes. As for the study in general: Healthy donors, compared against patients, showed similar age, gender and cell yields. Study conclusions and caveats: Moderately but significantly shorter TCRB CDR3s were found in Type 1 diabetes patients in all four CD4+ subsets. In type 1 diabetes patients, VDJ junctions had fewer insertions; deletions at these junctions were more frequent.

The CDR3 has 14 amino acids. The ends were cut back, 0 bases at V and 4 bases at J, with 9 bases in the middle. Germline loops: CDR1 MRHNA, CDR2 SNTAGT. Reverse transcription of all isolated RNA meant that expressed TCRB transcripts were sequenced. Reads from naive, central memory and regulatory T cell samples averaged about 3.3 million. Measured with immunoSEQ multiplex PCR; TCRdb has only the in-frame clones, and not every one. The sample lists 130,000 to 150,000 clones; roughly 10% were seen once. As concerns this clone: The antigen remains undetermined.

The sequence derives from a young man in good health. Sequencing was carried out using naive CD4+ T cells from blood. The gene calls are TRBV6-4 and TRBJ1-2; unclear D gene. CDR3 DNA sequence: TGTGCCAGCAGTGACTCGTCGGGTAGCTATGGCTACACCTTC. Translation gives CASSDSSGSYGYTF.